These 18 T cell receptor beta chains were all obtained from the same sample, sequenced in a study of cytomegalovirus exposure and HLA in healthy donors. The PCR made use of 60 Vbeta and 13 Jbeta primers. Clones were read by immunoSEQ multiplex PCR, and TCRdb kept only the in-frame ones, dropping some. The table shows over 150,000 clones, with roughly 86% occurring only once. The sample taken for sequencing was PBMCs. These receptors all come from a girl aged 10 to 17 in good health and CMV-seropositive.

This chain uses TRBV28 with TRBJ2-5, with TRBD1 as a possible D gene (5 bases). TRBJ2-7 explains the end of the DNA better; the J call may be wrong. The CDR3 length is 13 residues. The germline V gene has CDR1 MDHEN and CDR2 SYDVKM. CDR3: CASSSDIRHEQYF. The CDR3 coding sequence is TGTGCCAGCAGTTCGGACATTCGCCACGAGCAGTACTTC.

The chain is built from TRBV4-1 and TRBJ2-2; 10 bases are a match to TRBD1. With V trimmed by 6 bases and J by 1 base, 8 bases remained unmatched. Germline V gene lookup returns CDR1 MGHRA and CDR2 YSYEKL. The CDR3 is 17 amino acids. CDR3 sequence reads: CASSPVRDRGNTGELFF. The CDR3 DNA sequence: TGCGCCAGCAGTCCCGTCCGGGACAGGGGGAACACCGGGGAGCTGTTTTTT.

This clone was detected only once. This chain joins TRBV7-6 and TRBJ2-7, with a tentative D call TRBD2 (6 bases). Germline lookup yields CDR1 SGHVS and CDR2 FNYEAQ. The CDR3 extends over 14 amino acids. V was cut by 5 bases and J by 5 bases, with 16 bases left in between. The CDR3 nucleotides are TGTGCCAGCAGCCCCCGGAGCTCGGGGGACGAGCAGTACTTC. It yields the protein CASSPRSSGDEQYF.

The chain carries TRBV2 and TRBJ2-1, with TRBD1 as a possible D gene (5 bases). The CDR3 spans 13 residues. V lost 5 bases, J lost 9 bases, and 14 bases lay in between. Germline V CDR1 and CDR2: SNHLY, FYNNEI. In DNA, the CDR3 is TGTGCCAGCAGTCCCGACAGACTTGGTGAGCAGTTCTTC. Protein sequence: CASSPDRLGEQFF.

The chain employs TRBV4-1 and TRBJ1-1, with TRBD1 identical over 7 bases. This CDR3 is built from 13 residues. Trimming at V came to 7 bases and at J to 3 bases, leaving 5 bases not matched to a gene. Germline V gives CDR1 MGHRA, CDR2 YSYEKL. The CDR3 sequence: CASKKTGDTEAFF. The DNA of the CDR3 is TGCGCCAGCAAAAAAACAGGGGACACTGAAGCTTTCTTT.

The chain carries TRBV27 and TRBJ1-2, with 12 positions matching TRBD1. V lost 6 bases, J lost 7 bases, and 6 bases stayed unmatched. Germline V gives CDR1 MNHEY, CDR2 SMNVEV (reference sequence). The CDR3 length is 14 residues. The CDR3 reads CASSRGQGARGYTF. In DNA, the CDR3 is TGTGCCAGCAGCCGGGGACAGGGGGCGCGTGGCTACACCTTC.

This clone showed up just once. The chain couples TRBV7-8 to TRBJ1-1; D unresolved. The V end lost 1 base, the J end lost 1 base, and 4 bases lay between the germline ends. Germline V lookup: CDR1 SGHVS, CDR2 FQNEAQ. The CDR3 covers 13 residues. The CDR3 nucleotides are TGTGCCAGCAGCTTAGTAGCGAACACTGAAGCTTTCTTT. This codes for CASSLVANTEAFF.

The J gene is TRBJ1-3, the V gene TRBV14; D is ambiguous. Looked up from germline, CDR1 is SGHDN and CDR2 is FVKESK. Trimming removed 1 base at V and 1 base at J, with 23 bases between. This CDR3 has 20 amino acids. CDR3 amino acids: CASSQAAVRSRLSSGNTIYF. CDR3 sequence (DNA): TGTGCCAGCAGCCAAGCAGCCGTTCGGAGCAGACTTTCATCTGGAAACACCATATATTTT.

In its sample, this clone was seen a few times. CDR3 bases: TGCGCCAGCGGCGACAGGGCTTATGGCTACACCTTC. This codes for CASGDRAYGYTF. The J gene is TRBJ1-2, the V gene TRBV10-2; TRBD1 matches at 7 bases. This CDR3 spans 12 amino acids. The J segment lost 5 bases and the V segment lost 8 bases, leaving 5 bases of the junction unmatched. CDR1 WSHSY and CDR2 SAAADI come from the germline V gene.

The genes are TRBV10-3 and TRBJ1-6; 8 positions agree with TRBD1. CDR3 size: 14 residues. Germline V CDR1 and CDR2: ENHRY, SYGVKD. V shed 2 bases and J 6 bases; nucleotides not matched to a gene: 0. The DNA of the CDR3 is TGTGCCATCAGTGAGACAGGGGGTAATTCACCCCTCCACTTT. Amino acids: CAISETGGNSPLHF.

In this sample, this clone turned up once. J is TRBJ1-3 and V is TRBV7-3; D remains ambiguous. The CDR3 loop spans 15 amino acids. Germline-derived CDR1 and CDR2 are SGHTA and FQGTGA. V shed 0 bases and J shed 8 bases, with 14 bases lying between them. CDR3 residues: CASSLTAGLRDTIYF. CDR3 nucleotides: TGTGCCAGCAGCTTAACTGCGGGCTTACGAGACACCATATATTTT. Full variable domain (outside the CDR3, taken from reference TRBV7-3 and TRBJ1-3): GAGVSQTPSNKVTEKGKYVELRCDPISGHTALYWYRQSLGQGPEFLIYFQGTGAADDSGLPNDRFFAVRPEGSVSTLKIQRTERGDSAVYLCASSLTAGLRDTIYFGEGSWLTVV.

The chain carries TRBV9 and TRBJ1-1; D might be TRBD1 (5 bases). This CDR3 contains 14 residues. Looked up from germline, CDR1 is SGDLS and CDR2 is YYNGEE. Trimming took off 4 bases at V and 1 base at J, with 11 bases between the two ends. For the CDR3, the DNA is TGTGCCAGCAGCCCCTCGGGGGGGAACACTGAAGCTTTCTTT. Translation: CASSPSGGNTEAFF.

The chain carries TRBV2 and TRBJ1-3, with D unresolved. This CDR3 has 14 residues. Germline V gene lookup returns CDR1 SNHLY and CDR2 FYNNEI. The V end was cut by 11 bases, the J end by 3 bases, with 17 bases between. The CDR3 sequence is CASKDNLLGNTIYF. For the CDR3, the DNA is TGTGCCTCTAAAGACAACCTTCTTGGAAACACCATATATTTT.

The chain joins TRBV7-9 to TRBJ1-2, with D possibly TRBD1 on 6 matching bases. V dropped 5 bases and J dropped 4 bases, with 11 bases sitting between them. Germline CDR1 is SEHNR and CDR2 is FQNEAQ (reference sequence). The length of the CDR3 is 13 residues. The CDR3 sequence is CASSLQQGYGYTF. For the CDR3, the DNA is TGTGCCAGCAGCCTACAACAGGGCTATGGCTACACCTTC.

The chain links TRBV4-2 to TRBJ2-5; TRBD2 matches 10 bases. V shed 0 bases, J shed 5 bases, and the junction held 6 bases outside the gene matches. CDR1 and CDR2 from the germline V gene are LGHNA and YNFKEQ. The CDR3 is 16 residues long. The CDR3 bases are TGTGCCAGCAGCCAAGATCCCAGCGGGGGGGCGGAGACCCAGTACTTC. This translates into CASSQDPSGGAETQYF.

V gene TRBV5-4 combines with J gene TRBJ2-3, with 7 bases fitting TRBD1. The V and J ends lost 7 bases and 1 base, in that order; junction bases with no gene match: 3. Per germline, CDR1 SGHNT and CDR2 YYREEE (reference sequence). The CDR3 is 13 amino acids. The chain's CDR3 is CASSDRGTDTQYF. The DNA of the CDR3 is TGTGCCAGCTCTGACAGGGGCACAGATACGCAGTATTTT. Filled out from reference TRBV5-4 and TRBJ2-3, the complete variable domain reads ETGVTQSPTHLIKTRGQQVTLRCSSQSGHNTVSWYQQALGQGPQFIFQYYREEENGRGNFPPRFSGLQFPNYSSELNVNALELDDSALYLCASSDRGTDTQYFGPGTRLTVL.

V usage is TRBV21-1 and J usage is TRBJ1-1. TRBV21-1 is a recognized pseudogene. The CDR3 spans 15 residues. In DNA form, the CDR3 reads TGTGCCAGCAGCGAGGGTGGGGGGTCAATCACTGAAGCTTTCTTT. It encodes CASSEGGGSITEAFF.

V and J are TRBV4-2 and TRBJ2-3, with TRBD2 matching 7 bases. The CDR3 is made up of 17 amino acids. Germline lookup yields CDR1 LGHNA and CDR2 YNFKEQ. The V gene end was trimmed by 0 bases and the J gene end by 0 bases; junction bases not matched to a gene: 6. The CDR3 bases are TGTGCCAGCAGCCAAGAGATTGGGGGGGGTAGCACAGATACGCAGTATTTT. This translates into CASSQEIGGGSTDTQYF.